These 14 T cell receptor beta chains came from one sample sequenced in a study of beta chain features in type 1 diabetes (dated by TCRdb to the late 2010s). Results the study describes overall, beyond this receptor: A moderate but significant shortening of TCRB CDR3 length was observed in type 1 diabetes patients in all four CD4+ subsets.

The receptor library was made with the immunoSEQ multiplex PCR assay. All of the isolated RNA was reverse transcribed with the High Capacity cDNA Reverse Transcription Kit, so expressed TCRB transcripts were sequenced. The table comes from immuneACCESS by way of TCRdb, which keeps in-frame sequences with V and J called. Part of the clones is missing from these tables; in studies checked, under half for an unresolved V gene and the rest for unknown reasons. In all, the sample holds about 240,000 clones, and about 15% of those were seen once. About 0.019% of the sample is held by the ten biggest clonotypes. Which antigens these TCRs recognize remains unknown. The specimen was naive CD4+ T cells from blood. In the paper's terms, the cell subset or site label means: true naive CD4+ T cells. The receptor source for this set is a man between 25 and 39 years old with type 1 diabetes.

This clone was recorded a few times. The chain uses TRBV27 and TRBJ2-1; weak D call: TRBD2 (6 bases). The germline V gene encodes CDR1 MNHEY and CDR2 SMNVEV (reference sequence). V was cut by 7 bases and J by 6 bases, with 16 bases left in between. The CDR3 runs 14 residues. Here the CDR3 reads CASTGGAGVNEQFF. The DNA of the CDR3 is TGTGCCAGCACCGGAGGGGCCGGGGTCAATGAGCAGTTCTTC.

The chain recombines TRBV6-5 with TRBJ2-1, with 11 bases that match TRBD1. With 4 bases clipped from V and 3 bases from J, the junction kept 5 bases outside the gene matches. The CDR3 contains 16 residues. Germline lookup yields CDR1 MNHEY and CDR2 SVGAGI. Written as DNA, the CDR3 is TGTGCCAGCAGTTCCACCGGGACAGGGGGCTACAATGAGCAGTTCTTC. It codes for CASSSTGTGGYNEQFF.

This clone has ten or more counts. The chain couples TRBV29-1 to TRBJ2-4; 8 nucleotides agree with TRBD2. The germline V gene has CDR1 SQVTM and CDR2 ANQGSEA. This CDR3 is built from 12 residues. V lost 4 bases, J lost 7 bases, and 3 bases stayed unmatched. The CDR3 DNA follows: TGCAGCGTTGTGAGCGGGGGCAACATTCAGTACTTC. Its protein is CSVVSGGNIQYF. Filled out from reference TRBV29-1 and TRBJ2-4, the complete variable domain reads SAVISQKPSRDICQRGTSLTIQCQVDSQVTMMFWYRQQPGQSLTLIATANQGSEATYESGFVIDKFPISRPNLTFSTLTVSNMSPEDSSIYLCSVVSGGNIQYFGAGTRLSVL.

The V gene is TRBV29-1, the J gene TRBJ2-1, with a tentative D call TRBD1 (5 bases). V lost 8 bases to trimming and J lost 0 bases, with 17 bases between them. This CDR3 spans 15 amino acids. Germline V gives CDR1 SQVTM, CDR2 ANQGSEA. CDR3 in DNA: TGCAGCCTTTCCCGACAGACCGGCTCCTACAATGAGCAGTTCTTC. Amino acid sequence: CSLSRQTGSYNEQFF.

This clone was observed a few times. Distinct nucleotide sequences in the sample also encode this CDR3. The genes are TRBV4-1 and TRBJ2-7; 8 bases fit TRBD1. The J segment lost 0 bases and the V segment lost 1 base, leaving 2 bases of the junction unmatched. The germline gives CDR1 MGHRA, CDR2 YSYEKL. This CDR3 region has 15 residues. CDR3 residues: CASSQGQGPSYEQYF. The CDR3 bases are TGCGCCAGCAGCCAAGGACAGGGGCCCTCCTACGAGCAGTACTTC.

The chain has TRBV5-4 and TRBJ2-1, with 10 positions matching TRBD2. Germline-derived CDR1 and CDR2 are SGHNT and YYREEE (reference sequence). This CDR3 is 17 amino acids long. V dropped 0 bases and J dropped 3; count of bases not matched to a gene: 6. The CDR3 nucleotides read TGTGCCAGCAGCTTGGGAAGCGGGAGGGCCAGCTACAATGAGCAGTTCTTC. It yields the protein CASSLGSGRASYNEQFF.

This clone was observed a handful of times. The chain recombines TRBV4-1 with TRBJ2-1, with 9 bases fitting TRBD2. The V and J ends lost 3 bases and 8 bases, in that order; junction bases with no gene match: 8. Germline V lookup: CDR1 MGHRA, CDR2 YSYEKL. The CDR3 is 15 residues long. CDR3 sequence: CASSHSAGGGDEQFF. CDR3 bases: TGCGCCAGCAGCCATTCGGCGGGGGGGGGCGATGAGCAGTTCTTC.

The chain couples TRBV7-8 to TRBJ2-2; TRBD2 agrees at 15 bases. This CDR3 has 17 residues. Germline assignment: CDR1 SGHVS and CDR2 FQNEAQ. J was trimmed by 2 bases and V by 5 bases; bases with no gene match: 3. CDR3 protein: CASSRGLAGGNTGELFF. CDR3 sequence (DNA): TGTGCCAGCAGCCGGGGACTAGCGGGGGGAAACACCGGGGAGCTGTTTTTT.

The table lists this clone with a few counts. The V call is TRBV7-9, the J call TRBJ1-1; the match to TRBD1 covers 8 bases. There are 16 residues in the CDR3. CDR1 is SEHNR and CDR2 is FQNEAQ in the germline V gene (reference sequence). V gave up 5 bases and J gave up 2 bases; unmatched junction bases: 10. The chain's CDR3 is CASSIGQGAINTEAFF. CDR3 DNA: TGTGCCAGCAGCATCGGACAGGGAGCTATAAACACTGAAGCTTTCTTT.

This clone was seen only a few times. V and J are TRBV27 and TRBJ1-2, with 8 bases fitting TRBD1. The CDR3 loop spans 13 amino acids. The germline CDR1 and CDR2 sequences are MNHEY and SMNVEV (reference sequence). Unmatched junction bases numbered 5, after V lost 8 bases and J lost 3 bases. The CDR3, as DNA: TGTGCCAGCCGCCCGGACAGGGACTATGGCTACACCTTC. As protein: CASRPDRDYGYTF.

This chain joins TRBV19 and TRBJ1-1, with 7 bases fitting TRBD1. V dropped 5 bases and J dropped 7; count of bases not matched to a gene: 7. This CDR3 contains 13 residues. CDR1 is LNHDA and CDR2 is SQIVND in the germline V gene (reference sequence). CDR3 residues: CASSERQGGEAFF. Written as DNA, the CDR3 is TGTGCCAGTAGTGAGAGACAGGGTGGTGAAGCTTTCTTT.

V usage is TRBV6-5 and J usage is TRBJ1-1; D unresolved. The ends were cut back, 2 bases at V and 1 base at J, with 11 bases in the middle. There are 15 residues in the CDR3. Germline CDR1 MNHEY, CDR2 SVGAGI. CDR3 nucleotide sequence: TGTGCCAGCAGTTACCGCGGTGTCCGGAACACTGAAGCTTTCTTT. Translating gives CASSYRGVRNTEAFF.

This clone was picked up a small number of times. This chain uses TRBV14 with TRBJ1-2; TRBD1 matches at 9 bases. This CDR3 region has 13 residues. V shed 4 bases and J 7 bases; nucleotides not matched to a gene: 4. Germline V gene sequence: CDR1 SGHDN, CDR2 FVKESK. Written as DNA, the CDR3 is TGTGCCAGCAGCCGTGACAGGGGGTTTGGCTACACCTTC. Encoded protein: CASSRDRGFGYTF.

This clone was counted a few times. The chain recombines TRBV28 with TRBJ2-2; 8 bases map to TRBD2. CDR3 length equals 15 residues. The junction had 5 bases not matched to a gene; V was cut back by 7 bases and J by 1 base. The germline CDR1 and CDR2 sequences are MDHEN and SYDVKM. CDR3 loop: CASTGGGKNTGELFF. CDR3 sequence (DNA): TGTGCCAGCACAGGCGGGGGGAAGAACACCGGGGAGCTGTTTTTT. Based on the CDR3 plus reference TRBV28 and TRBJ2-2, the full variable domain is DVKVTQSSRYLVKRTGEKVFLECVQDMDHENMFWYRQDPGLGLRLIYFSYDVKMKEKGDIPEGYSVSREKKERFSLILESASTNQTSMYLCASTGGGKNTGELFFGEGSRLTVL.